The next 10 T cell receptor beta chains were all read from a single sample in a study of blood T cell repertoires in COVID-19. This table comes from immunoSEQ multiplex PCR, and its TCRdb copy is limited to in-frame clones, with some not included. This table has about 260,000 clones, around four fifths appearing once. Input material: peripheral blood. These receptors were collected from a woman older than 75 with acute or convalescent COVID-19.

A remark on this clone: This sample includes further DNA sequences coding for the same CDR3. V is TRBV29-1 and J is TRBJ1-1; the match to TRBD1 covers 8 bases. Germline V gene data show CDR1 as SQVTM and CDR2 as ANQGSEA. The CDR3 covers 12 residues. Germline trimming cut 6 bases from V and 2 bases from J; bases unmatched to any gene: 2. CDR3 residues: CSVQGGNTEAFF. In DNA form, the CDR3 reads TGCAGCGTACAGGGGGGAAACACTGAAGCTTTCTTT.

This CDR3 is CASSLRGQGAPGEQYF. The CDR3 DNA sequence: TGTGCCAGCAGCTTGCGGGGACAGGGGGCACCAGGCGAGCAGTACTTC. V is TRBV5-5 and J is TRBJ2-7; 12 nucleotides agree with TRBD1. After removal of 1 base from V and 6 bases from J, the junction contained 8 bases not matched to a gene. CDR1 is SGHKS, CDR2 YYEKEE, per germline (reference sequence). The CDR3 sequence is 16 residues long.

V is TRBV5-6 and J is TRBJ1-5, with 7 bases aligning to TRBD1. J was trimmed by 2 bases and V by 2 bases; bases with no gene match: 10. The CDR3 sequence is 17 residues long. CDR1 SGHDT and CDR2 YYEEEE come from the germline V gene. The CDR3 DNA sequence: TGTGCCAGCAGCTTAGGGGGCTGGATGGGTGGCAATCAGCCCCAGCATTTT. This codes for CASSLGGWMGGNQPQHF.

This chain joins TRBV4-1 and TRBJ1-5; 9 nucleotides align to TRBD1. In germline, CDR1 is MGHRA, CDR2 YSYEKL. Trimming cost V 0 bases and J 3 bases; bases outside gene matches: 12. The CDR3 has 19 amino acids. DNA of the CDR3: TGCGCCAGCAGCCAAGATAGGAGGACAGGGGTTTCCCTCAATCAGCCCCAGCATTTT. It encodes CASSQDRRTGVSLNQPQHF.

CDR3 protein: CAISGSGSPYEQFF. The CDR3 DNA sequence: TGTGCCATCAGCGGTAGCGGGAGCCCCTATGAGCAGTTCTTC. This sequence joins TRBV10-3 and TRBJ2-1, with TRBD2 matching 9 bases. The CDR3 covers 14 residues. CDR1 and CDR2 (germline): ENHRY, SYGVKD. V lost 6 bases to trimming and J lost 8 bases; unmatched junction nucleotides: 8.

V gene TRBV7-9 combines with J gene TRBJ1-1, with no clear D. The CDR3 loop spans 13 amino acids. The V and J ends lost 2 bases and 1 base respectively, with 5 bases between them. Germline CDR1 SEHNR, CDR2 FQNEAQ (reference sequence). DNA of the CDR3: TGTGCCAGCAGCTTACAGGCGAACACTGAAGCTTTCTTT. Amino acid sequence: CASSLQANTEAFF.

V gene TRBV3-1 (or the pseudogene TRBV3-2) combines with J gene TRBJ1-5, with D possibly being TRBD1 (5 bases). Germline values: CDR1 LGHDT, CDR2 YNNKEL (reference sequence). The V end lost 5 bases, the J end lost 8 bases, and 16 bases lay between the germline ends. The CDR3 spans 14 residues. DNA of the CDR3: TGTGCCAGCAGCTACCGGGGCAGGGAGGAGCCCCAGCATTTT. This translates into CASSYRGREEPQHF.

The chain carries TRBV28 and TRBJ1-2; D gene uncertain. V was trimmed by 5 bases and J by 1 base, leaving 14 bases between them. Germline V CDR1 and CDR2: MDHEN, SYDVKM. This CDR3 is built from 15 residues. The CDR3 region has the DNA TGTGCCAGCAGTCGGGGAGGGCTGCATAACTATGGCTACACCTTC. This codes for CASSRGGLHNYGYTF.

The rearrangement links TRBV4-3 to TRBJ2-3; 14 nucleotides line up with TRBD2. The CDR3 length is 18 residues. V lost 1 base to trimming and J lost 1 base; unmatched junction nucleotides: 4. Germline CDR1 and CDR2: LGHNA and YSLEER. CDR3 coding DNA: TGCGCCAGCAGCCAAGGGGGGACTAGCGGGAGTGGCACAGATACGCAGTATTTT. Amino acids: CASSQGGTSGSGTDTQYF.

The J gene is TRBJ2-7, the V gene TRBV20-1, with TRBD1 as a possible D gene (5 bases). The V gene's germline CDR1 is DFQATT and CDR2 SNEGSKA (reference sequence). This CDR3 is built from 11 residues. Trimming removed 4 bases at V and 3 bases at J, with 7 bases between. The CDR3 DNA reads as TGCAGTGCTAAACAGGACTACGAGCAGTACTTC. Its translation is CSAKQDYEQYF.